This T cell receptor beta chain was recorded in a study of blood T cell repertoires in COVID-19 (dated by TCRdb to the early 2020s). For the wider study: Samples covering the acute and convalescent phases of COVID-19 were provided by collaborators in the United States, Italy and Spain. The material from the prospective study consisted of cDNA or gDNA derived from T cells, B-cell-depleted T cells, or PBMCs. The repertoires were released in a freely available public database intended as a resource for research on the immune response to SARS-CoV-2. Sample metadata almost always included a de-identified subject ID, COVID-19 status, age in years and sex. The samples were drawn from the first 160 participants of the ongoing ImmuneRACE study and from 1,254 subjects provided by 6 global collaborators. Where HLA class I and class II types were available, the types were taken from metadata supplied by the sample provider, not from assay-based typing. The dataset comprised deeply sampled blood TCRbeta repertoires from subjects exposed to, actively infected with, or recovered from COVID-19.

The research as a whole found: Clinical and demographic metadata were provided uncurated, with the amount varying by source and participant.

The collaborating institutions used their own protocols to collect whole blood in K2EDTA tubes. Collaborator samples were shipped for TCRbeta analysis as frozen whole blood, isolated PBMCs, or DNA extracted from either sample type. TCRbeta CDR3 regions were amplified from genomic DNA by means of the immunoSEQ Assay, a bias-controlled multiplex PCR. The paper's processing steps were these. Within the assay, amplification of reference gene primers was used to estimate how many nucleated cells each sample contained. Sequence reads were collapsed and filtered to measure the absolute abundance of every unique TCRbeta CDR3 rearrangement. Productive Simpson clonality was computed per sample as the square root of Simpson's diversity index over productive rearrangements. Not all clones reach the TCRdb copy of this immuneACCESS table, which keeps in-frame sequences only. Checked studies attribute under half of the gap to unresolved V genes and leave the rest unexplained. The V and J calls and clone size were taken over from that table, and D and trimming were inferred from the DNA. The table for this sample lists roughly 150,000 clones; around nine tenths of them were counted only once. The ten biggest clones cover under 6% of the sample.

This clone occurred a few times. The antigen this receptor binds is unknown. Base qualities are not provided; no much larger clone lies one nucleotide away. This specimen includes other DNA sequences encoding the same CDR3. V sheds 3 bases and J sheds 6 bases, leaving 11 bases between their ends. The CDR3 covers 13 residues, taking in both the cysteine and the phenylalanine. Left in the record is the CDR3 DNA by itself, 39 bases read in frame from the first base. As encoded in the germline V gene (reference sequence), CDR1 is LGHDT while CDR2 is YNNKEL. The specimen was peripheral blood. The TCR sequence derives from a human donor in a cohort sampled during active COVID-19. The sequence is built from TRBV3-1 (or the pseudogene TRBV3-2) and TRBJ1-1; the D segment could be TRBD1, given 5 matching bases. This receptor carries the CDR3 CASSQDAGAEAFF. The DNA reads TGTGCCAGCAGCCAGGATGCGGGGGCTGAAGCTTTCTTT.